These 21 T cell receptor beta chains share one sample of origin, sequenced in a study of cytomegalovirus exposure and HLA in healthy donors. The PCR had 60 Vbeta and 13 Jbeta primers. Using immunoSEQ multiplex PCR, the repertoire was profiled, and TCRdb retains in-frame clones only, with some absent. Counted here are just over 150,000 clones, approximately 79% occurring once; the ten biggest clones make up approximately 0.89%. Sequencing was done on a sample of PBMCs. These receptors came from a woman in her fifties or sixties in good health and CMV-seropositive.

This rearrangement joins TRBV7-9 to TRBJ2-5, with 7 nucleotides matching TRBD1. There are 14 residues in the CDR3. V shed 1 base, J shed 5 bases, and the junction held 4 bases outside the gene matches. The germline V gene encodes CDR1 SEHNR and CDR2 FQNEAQ (reference sequence). The chain's CDR3 is CASSLDRGGETQYF. Written as DNA, the CDR3 is TGTGCCAGCAGCTTAGACAGGGGTGGCGAGACCCAGTACTTC.

This clone was detected only a few times. The J gene is TRBJ1-2, the V gene TRBV9, with D uncertain. Germline CDR1 is SGDLS and CDR2 is YYNGEE. The CDR3 contains 15 residues. V lost 4 bases to trimming and J lost 2 bases, with 15 bases between them. This chain's CDR3 is CASSPQTAANYGYTF. The DNA of the CDR3 is TGTGCCAGCAGCCCGCAGACCGCAGCGAACTATGGCTACACCTTC.

J is TRBJ1-2 and V is TRBV29-1; 8 bases map to TRBD1. This CDR3 contains 13 residues. Losses at the gene ends were 6 bases for V and 1 base for J; bases not matched to a gene: 4. Germline V gives CDR1 SQVTM, CDR2 ANQGSEA. DNA for the CDR3: TGCAGCGTCCGGGACAGGATTAACTATGGCTACACCTTC. It codes for CSVRDRINYGYTF.

The sample holds one count of this clone. The chain is built from TRBV29-1 and TRBJ1-4, with D possibly being TRBD1 (6 bases). Germline CDR1 reads SQVTM; CDR2 reads ANQGSEA. V lost 6 bases and J 7 bases, leaving 18 bases between the germline ends. The CDR3 is 14 residues long. The CDR3 sequence: CSVSTGGGGEKLFF. As DNA, the CDR3 is TGCAGCGTCTCCACTGGGGGAGGGGGTGAAAAACTGTTTTTT. The full variable domain, in which reference TRBV29-1 and TRBJ1-4 provide the parts outside the CDR3, is SAVISQKPSRDICQRGTSLTIQCQVDSQVTMMFWYRQQPGQSLTLIATANQGSEATYESGFVIDKFPISRPNLTFSTLTVSNMSPEDSSIYLCSVSTGGGGEKLFFGSGTQLSVL.

V usage is TRBV16 and J usage is TRBJ2-1, with D possibly matching TRBD2 (5 bases). The ends were cut back, 1 base at V and 0 bases at J, with 7 bases in the middle. CDR1 is KGHSY, CDR2 FQNENV, per germline. The CDR3 extends over 15 amino acids. The CDR3 here is CASSQLSGSYNEQFF. CDR3 bases: TGTGCCAGCAGCCAATTGAGCGGCTCCTACAATGAGCAGTTCTTC.

The chain links TRBV7-6 to TRBJ2-1; 12 bases are shared with TRBD2. After removal of 3 bases from V and 9 bases from J, the junction contained 9 bases not matched to a gene. The CDR3 consists of 16 residues. CDR1 is SGHVS and CDR2 is FNYEAQ in the germline V gene. The CDR3 is CASSFASGRAVGEQFF. The CDR3, as DNA: TGTGCCAGCAGCTTTGCTAGCGGGAGGGCCGTGGGTGAGCAGTTCTTC.

As to this clone: Other nucleotide sequences in the sample specify the same CDR3. The chain links TRBV2 to TRBJ2-2; TRBD1 matches at 11 bases. V was clipped by 5 bases and J by 4 bases; unmatched bases: 6. Germline CDR1 SNHLY, CDR2 FYNNEI. The CDR3 is made up of 16 amino acids. CDR3 coding DNA: TGTGCCAGCAGTAAGCCCGGGACAGGGGGCACCGGGGAGCTGTTTTTT. It encodes CASSKPGTGGTGELFF.

This sequence joins TRBV9 and TRBJ2-3; a possible D gene is TRBD2 (5 bases). CDR3 length: 14 residues. V gave up 0 bases and J gave up 5 bases, with 10 bases separating them. The germline V gene encodes CDR1 SGDLS and CDR2 YYNGEE. CDR3 region: CASSVERAGDTQYF. The CDR3 DNA reads TGTGCCAGCAGCGTAGAGAGGGCCGGAGATACGCAGTATTTT.

The chain joins TRBV5-1 to TRBJ1-2; D ambiguous. The germline gives CDR1 SGHRS, CDR2 YFSETQ. CDR3 length: 16 amino acids. Trimming took off 0 bases at V and 2 bases at J, with 14 bases between the two ends. The CDR3 region has the DNA TGCGCCAGCAGCTTGGGCGGTTCGGATCCCAACTATGGCTACACCTTC. Translation: CASSLGGSDPNYGYTF.

CDR3 amino acids: CASSILGGPYGYTF. CDR3 sequence (DNA): TGTGCCAGTAGTATCCTCGGGGGACCCTATGGCTACACCTTC. The rearrangement links TRBV19 to TRBJ1-2, with D perhaps matching TRBD1 (5 bases). Germline-derived CDR1 and CDR2 are LNHDA and SQIVND (reference sequence). V was cut by 3 bases and J by 4 bases, with 12 bases left in between. There are 14 residues in the CDR3.

This chain links TRBV2 with TRBJ2-1; 12 nucleotides match TRBD2. J gave up 10 bases and V 6 bases, and 10 bases lay outside the gene matches. This CDR3 spans 15 amino acids. The germline gives CDR1 SNHLY, CDR2 FYNNEI. This CDR3 is CASRVVTSGSREQFF. The DNA for the CDR3 is TGTGCCAGCAGGGTCGTGACTAGCGGGAGCCGGGAGCAGTTCTTC.

J is TRBJ2-7 and V is TRBV2, with D maybe TRBD1 (5 bases). Germline V gene sequence: CDR1 SNHLY, CDR2 FYNNEI. This CDR3 contains 14 residues. Trimming stripped 7 bases from V and 3 bases from J, with 16 bases between. The CDR3 reads CASTNQGASYEQYF. The CDR3 region has the DNA TGTGCCAGCACTAACCAGGGCGCAAGCTACGAGCAGTACTTC.

Only one count was recorded for this clone. The gene calls are TRBV6-5 and TRBJ1-3, with a weak D call TRBD1 (5 bases). The CDR3 covers 14 residues. CDR1 is MNHEY and CDR2 is SVGAGI in the germline V gene. Trimming pared 2 bases from V and 6 bases from J, leaving 11 bases between. This CDR3 is CASSYRGSQNTIYF. Written as DNA, the CDR3 is TGTGCCAGCAGTTACAGGGGATCACAAAACACCATATATTTT.

The rearrangement links TRBV11-2 to TRBJ2-3, with 9 nucleotides matching TRBD1. Germline V gene sequence: CDR1 SGHAT, CDR2 FQNNGV. This CDR3 has 14 amino acids. V lost 6 bases, J lost 1 base, and 2 bases stayed unmatched. CDR3 sequence reads: CASRRDRGTDTQYF. The CDR3 bases are TGTGCCAGCAGGCGGGACAGGGGCACAGATACGCAGTATTTT. The variable domain in full, completed from reference TRBV11-2 and TRBJ2-3, reads EAGVAQSPRYKIIEKRQSVAFWCNPISGHATLYWYQQILGQGPKLLIQFQNNGVVDDSQLPKDRFSAERLKGVDSTLKIQPAKLEDSAVYLCASRRDRGTDTQYFGPGTRLTVL.

The DNA for the CDR3 is TGTGCCAGCGGGGAATCGGCGGGGGGGTTATACGAGCAGTACTTC. It encodes CASGESAGGLYEQYF. The chain links TRBV28 to TRBJ2-7, with 9 bases identical to TRBD2. The CDR3 covers 15 residues. CDR1 is MDHEN, CDR2 SYDVKM, per germline. Trimming removed 8 bases from V and 4 bases from J; junction bases left unmatched: 12.

The rearrangement joins TRBV14 to TRBJ2-7; a weak D match, TRBD2 (5 bases). V was clipped by 2 bases and J by 3 bases, with 11 bases between them. The CDR3 spans 14 residues. The germline V gene encodes CDR1 SGHDN and CDR2 FVKESK. CDR3 coding DNA: TGTGCCAGCAGCCAATTACAGACTAACTACGAGCAGTACTTC. Translated, it gives CASSQLQTNYEQYF. The whole variable domain, remainder taken from reference TRBV14 and TRBJ2-7, is EAGVTQFPSHSVIEKGQTVTLRCDPISGHDNLYWYRRVMGKEIKFLLHFVKESKQDESGMPNNRFLAERTGGTYSTLKVQPAELEDSGVYFCASSQLQTNYEQYFGPGTRLTVT.

The V call is TRBV5-6, the J call TRBJ2-3; TRBD1 matches 8 bases. CDR1 SGHDT and CDR2 YYEEEE come from the germline V gene. The CDR3 runs to 14 residues. J was trimmed by 4 bases and V by 4 bases; bases with no gene match: 5. The CDR3 coding sequence is TGTGCCAGCAGCCGAGGACAGGGACCAGATACGCAGTATTTT. Amino acid sequence: CASSRGQGPDTQYF.

The chain joins TRBV6-5 to TRBJ1-1; 8 bases fit TRBD1. After removal of 5 bases from V and 11 bases from J, the junction contained 7 bases not matched to a gene. The CDR3 loop spans 12 amino acids. Germline CDR1 reads MNHEY; CDR2 reads SVGAGI. CDR3 nucleotides: TGTGCCAGCAGTCAACGGACAGGGTTGGCTTTCTTT. This translates into CASSQRTGLAFF.

The V and J genes are TRBV5-6 and TRBJ2-3, with D maybe TRBD1 (6 bases). The CDR3 is made up of 16 amino acids. Trimming shortened V by 4 bases and J by 1 base, and 16 bases separated the two germline ends. Germline V lookup: CDR1 SGHDT, CDR2 YYEEEE. The CDR3 is CASSLGQTGGTDTQYF. The CDR3 DNA reads as TGTGCCAGCAGCCTAGGACAGACGGGCGGCACAGATACGCAGTATTTT.

The chain couples TRBV2 to TRBJ1-5; D call uncertain. The CDR3 runs to 13 residues. Germline V lookup: CDR1 SNHLY, CDR2 FYNNEI. Between the trimmed V and J ends, which lost 6 bases and 2 bases, there was a span of 8 bases. This CDR3 reads CASRASRNQPQHF. CDR3 nucleotide sequence: TGTGCCAGCAGAGCTAGCCGCAATCAGCCCCAGCATTTT.

This clone has a handful of counts. The chain joins TRBV5-4 to TRBJ2-2; 7 nucleotides match TRBD1. Germline-derived CDR1 and CDR2 are SGHNT and YYREEE (reference sequence). This CDR3 has 15 residues. V lost 4 bases and J lost 3; bases outside the gene matches: 6. CDR3 sequence reads: CASSEGQTYTGELFF. The CDR3 bases are TGTGCCAGCAGCGAGGGACAGACATACACCGGGGAGCTGTTTTTT.